This is a list of T cell receptor beta chains from one sample in a study of beta chain features in type 1 diabetes. TCRdb's copy holds only in-frame clones and misses some; the assay was immunoSEQ multiplex PCR. The table shows roughly 400,000 clones, with over 11% occurring only once. The sample consisted of naive CD4+ T cells from blood. These receptors all come from a man aged 25-45 years in good health. CDR3s include the opening cysteine and the closing phenylalanine or tryptophan. D genes are given only for firm matches. Size is stated for part of the rows, as once, few or many counts, or as a class when the clone is expanded.

v_gene: TRBV29-1; j_gene: TRBJ1-1; d_gene: TRBD1; abundance: -; CDR3aa: CSVAPGQGSTEAFF; CDR3nt: TGCAGCGTCGCACCGGGACAGGGAAGTACTGAAGCTTTCTTT
v_gene: TRBV4-2; j_gene: TRBJ2-1; d_gene: -; abundance: -; CDR3aa: CASSLARSGFNEQFF; CDR3nt: TGTGCCAGCAGCCTTGCGAGGTCCGGGTTCAATGAGCAGTTCTTC
v_gene: TRBV11-3; j_gene: TRBJ2-3; d_gene: TRBD2; abundance: -; CDR3aa: CASSPRTSAISDTQYF; CDR3nt: TGTGCCAGCAGCCCACGGACTAGCGCGATCTCAGATACGCAGTATTTT
v_gene: TRBV29-1; j_gene: TRBJ1-5; d_gene: TRBD1; abundance: -; CDR3aa: CSVGLDREDQPQHF; CDR3nt: TGCAGCGTTGGGTTGGACAGGGAAGATCAGCCCCAGCATTTT
v_gene: TRBV30; j_gene: TRBJ1-1; d_gene: -; abundance: -; CDR3aa: CAWTRGPNTEAFF; CDR3nt: TGTGCCTGGACCCGAGGACCGAACACTGAAGCTTTCTTT
v_gene: TRBV4-3; j_gene: TRBJ2-3; d_gene: -; abundance: few; CDR3aa: CASSQGTFSTDTQYF; CDR3nt: TGCGCCAGCAGCCAAGGGACATTTAGCACAGATACGCAGTATTTT
v_gene: TRBV2; j_gene: TRBJ2-3; d_gene: -; abundance: -; CDR3aa: CASSEVGDTQYF; CDR3nt: TGTGCCAGCAGTGAAGTTGGCGATACGCAGTATTTT
v_gene: TRBV11-1; j_gene: TRBJ2-5; d_gene: TRBD1; abundance: few; CDR3aa: CASSPPGQGETQYF; CDR3nt: TGTGCCAGCAGCCCCCCAGGACAGGGTGAGACCCAGTACTTC
v_gene: TRBV19; j_gene: TRBJ2-3; d_gene: TRBD1; abundance: few; CDR3aa: CASSEDRGGTDTQYF; CDR3nt: TGTGCCAGTAGTGAGGACAGGGGTGGCACAGATACGCAGTATTTT
v_gene: TRBV5-4; j_gene: TRBJ2-7; d_gene: -; abundance: -; CDR3aa: CASRPDSPSYEQYF; CDR3nt: TGTGCCAGCAGACCGGACAGCCCCTCCTACGAGCAGTACTTC
v_gene: TRBV6-1; j_gene: TRBJ2-7; d_gene: -; abundance: -; CDR3aa: CASRGVETYEQYF; CDR3nt: TGTGCCAGCAGGGGCGTCGAAACCTACGAGCAGTACTTC
v_gene: TRBV11-2; j_gene: TRBJ2-7; d_gene: -; abundance: few; CDR3aa: CASSLRTGDYEQYF; CDR3nt: TGTGCCAGCAGCCTGAGGACGGGAGACTACGAGCAGTACTTC
v_gene: TRBV5-4; j_gene: TRBJ2-5; d_gene: -; abundance: -; CDR3aa: CASSFRSQETQYF; CDR3nt: TGTGCCAGCAGCTTCAGGTCCCAAGAGACCCAGTACTTC
v_gene: TRBV7-8; j_gene: TRBJ1-2; d_gene: TRBD1; abundance: -; CDR3aa: CASSQQGSPTHGYTF; CDR3nt: TGTGCCAGCAGCCAACAGGGGAGCCCTACCCATGGCTACACCTTC
v_gene: TRBV5-1; j_gene: TRBJ2-3; d_gene: -; abundance: -; CDR3aa: CASSLGAVSTDTQYF; CDR3nt: TGCGCCAGCAGCTTGGGGGCGGTTAGCACAGATACGCAGTATTTT
v_gene: TRBV18; j_gene: TRBJ1-1; d_gene: -; abundance: few; CDR3aa: CASSPLNTEAFF; CDR3nt: TGTGCCAGCTCACCATTGAACACTGAAGCTTTCTTT
v_gene: TRBV5-1; j_gene: TRBJ2-5; d_gene: TRBD2; abundance: few; CDR3aa: CASSFRTSEETQYF; CDR3nt: TGCGCCAGCAGCTTCAGGACTAGCGAAGAGACCCAGTACTTC
v_gene: TRBV4-1; j_gene: TRBJ2-1; d_gene: TRBD2; abundance: once; CDR3aa: CASSQTSGRADNEQFF; CDR3nt: TGCGCCAGCAGCCAAACTAGCGGGAGGGCCGATAATGAGCAGTTCTTC
v_gene: TRBV7-2; j_gene: TRBJ2-5; d_gene: -; abundance: -; CDR3aa: CASSFDPQETQYF; CDR3nt: TGTGCCAGCAGCTTTGATCCTCAAGAGACCCAGTACTTC
v_gene: TRBV6-6; j_gene: TRBJ2-3; d_gene: -; abundance: -; CDR3aa: CASSESRGSTDTQYF; CDR3nt: TGTGCCAGCAGTGAGTCTAGGGGGAGCACAGATACGCAGTATTTT